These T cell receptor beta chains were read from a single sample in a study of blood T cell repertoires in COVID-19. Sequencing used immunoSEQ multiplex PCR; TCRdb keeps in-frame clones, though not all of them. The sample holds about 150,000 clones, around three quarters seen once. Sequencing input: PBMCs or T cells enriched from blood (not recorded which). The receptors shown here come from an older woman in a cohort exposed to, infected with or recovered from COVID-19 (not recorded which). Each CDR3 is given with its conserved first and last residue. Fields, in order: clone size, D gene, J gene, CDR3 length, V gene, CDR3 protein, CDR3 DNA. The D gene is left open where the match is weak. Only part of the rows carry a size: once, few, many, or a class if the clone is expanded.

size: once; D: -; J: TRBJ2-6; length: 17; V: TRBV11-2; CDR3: CASSPLSGQTGANVLTF; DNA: TGTGCCAGCAGCCCGCTATCAGGGCAAACTGGGGCCAACGTCCTGACTTTC
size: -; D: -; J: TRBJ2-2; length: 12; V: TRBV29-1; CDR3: CSGTRNTGELFF; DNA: TGCAGCGGGACACGTAACACCGGGGAGCTGTTTTTT
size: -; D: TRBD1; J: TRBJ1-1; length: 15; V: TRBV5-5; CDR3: CASSSRNVDRRGAFF; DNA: TGTGCCAGCAGCTCGAGGAACGTGGACAGGAGAGGCGCTTTCTTT
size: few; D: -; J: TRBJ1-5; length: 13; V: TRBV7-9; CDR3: CASEQGPNQPQHF; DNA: TGTGCCAGCGAACAGGGCCCCAATCAGCCCCAGCATTTT
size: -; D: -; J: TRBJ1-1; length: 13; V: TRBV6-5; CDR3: CASSYQVATEAFF; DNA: TGTGCCAGCAGTTACCAGGTTGCTACTGAAGCTTTCTTT
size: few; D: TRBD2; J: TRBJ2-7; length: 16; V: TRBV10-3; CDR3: CATLGTSGVHSYEQYF; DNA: TGTGCCACCCTGGGGACTAGCGGCGTTCACTCCTACGAGCAGTACTTC
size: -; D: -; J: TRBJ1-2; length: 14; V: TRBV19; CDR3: CASSIWPGVYGYTF; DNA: TGTGCCAGTAGTATCTGGCCGGGGGTGTATGGCTACACCTTC
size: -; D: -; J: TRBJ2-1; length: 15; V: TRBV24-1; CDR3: CATSAGQSSYNEQFF; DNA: TGTGCCACCAGTGCTGGGCAAAGCTCCTACAATGAGCAGTTCTTC
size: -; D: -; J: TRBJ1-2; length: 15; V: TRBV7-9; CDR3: CASSPPGPLATGYTF; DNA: TGTGCCAGCAGCCCACCAGGTCCCTTGGCGACGGGCTACACCTTC
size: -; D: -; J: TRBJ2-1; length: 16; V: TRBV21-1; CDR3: CASSKEGTSDWYEQFF; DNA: TGTGCCAGCAGCAAAGAGGGGACTAGTGACTGGTATGAGCAGTTCTTC
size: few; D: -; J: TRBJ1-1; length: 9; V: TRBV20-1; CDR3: CSARVEDFF; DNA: TGCAGTGCTAGAGTAGAGGATTTCTTT
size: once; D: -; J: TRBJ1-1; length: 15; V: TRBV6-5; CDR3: CASSYILSEDTEAFF; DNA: TGTGCCAGCAGTTACATCCTCTCGGAGGACACTGAAGCTTTCTTT
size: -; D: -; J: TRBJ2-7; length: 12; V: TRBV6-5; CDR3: CASSYSGGEQYF; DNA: TGTGCCAGCAGTTACTCAGGAGGCGAGCAGTACTTC
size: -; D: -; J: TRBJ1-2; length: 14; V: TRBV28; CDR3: CASTDPQAGGGYTF; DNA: TGTGCCAGCACCGACCCTCAGGCCGGGGGGGGCTACACCTTC
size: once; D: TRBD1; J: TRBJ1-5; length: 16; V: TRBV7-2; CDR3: CASSLGGTGGPGPQHF; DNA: TGTGCCAGCAGCTTAGGGGGGACAGGGGGCCCAGGGCCCCAGCATTTT
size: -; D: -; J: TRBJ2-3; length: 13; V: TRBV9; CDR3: CASSRGTTDTQYF; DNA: TGTGCCAGCTCACGGGGGACCACAGATACGCAGTATTTT
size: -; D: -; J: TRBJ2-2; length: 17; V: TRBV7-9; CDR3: CASSLGRSGTNTGELFF; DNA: TGTGCCAGCAGCTTGGGCCGGAGCGGAACGAACACCGGGGAGCTGTTTTTT
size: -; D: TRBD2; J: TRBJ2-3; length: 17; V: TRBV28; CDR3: CASSLWTSGAYTDTQYF; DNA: TGTGCCAGCAGTCTATGGACTAGCGGGGCCTACACAGATACGCAGTATTTT
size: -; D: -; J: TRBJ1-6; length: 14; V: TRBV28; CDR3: CASSPQGLGSPLHF; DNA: TGTGCCAGCAGTCCCCAGGGTTTGGGATCACCCCTCCACTTT
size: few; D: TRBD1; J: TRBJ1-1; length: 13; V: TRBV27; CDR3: CASSLTGGTEAFF; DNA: TGTGCCAGCAGTTTGACAGGGGGGACTGAAGCTTTCTTT
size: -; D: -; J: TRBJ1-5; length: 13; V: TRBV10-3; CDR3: CAISAGFDQPQHF; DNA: TGTGCCATCAGTGCAGGGTTCGATCAGCCCCAGCATTTT
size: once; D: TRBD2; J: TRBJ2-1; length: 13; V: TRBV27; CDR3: CASSSGLAAEQFF; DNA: TGTGCCAGCAGTTCCGGACTAGCGGCTGAGCAGTTCTTC
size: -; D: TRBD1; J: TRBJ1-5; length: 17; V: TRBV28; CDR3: CASSPLGTGGSNQPQHF; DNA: TGTGCCAGCAGCCCGCTCGGGACAGGGGGGAGCAATCAGCCCCAGCATTTT
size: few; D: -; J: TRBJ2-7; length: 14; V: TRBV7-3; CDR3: CASSYGPGSYEQYF; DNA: TGTGCCAGCAGCTACGGGCCGGGGTCCTACGAGCAGTACTTC
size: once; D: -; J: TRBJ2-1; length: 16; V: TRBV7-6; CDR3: CASSLGQGGSYNEQFF; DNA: TGTGCCAGCAGCTTAGGTCAAGGCGGTTCCTACAATGAGCAGTTCTTC
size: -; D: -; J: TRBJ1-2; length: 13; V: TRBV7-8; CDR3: CASSPDSNYGYTF; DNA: TGTGCCAGCAGCCCAGACAGCAACTATGGCTACACCTTC
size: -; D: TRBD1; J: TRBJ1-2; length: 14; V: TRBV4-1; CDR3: CASSQVGEGAGYTF; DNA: TGCGCCAGCAGCCAAGTAGGCGAGGGGGCTGGCTACACCTTC
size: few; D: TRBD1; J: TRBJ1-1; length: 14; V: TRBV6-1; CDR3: CASREGTVNTEAFF; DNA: TGTGCCAGCAGAGAAGGGACAGTCAACACTGAAGCTTTCTTT
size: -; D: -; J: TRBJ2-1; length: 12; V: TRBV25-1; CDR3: CASSLKRDEQFF; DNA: TGTGCCAGCAGTCTCAAGAGGGATGAGCAGTTCTTC
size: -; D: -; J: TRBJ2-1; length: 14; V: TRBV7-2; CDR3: CASSLVMVSYEQFF; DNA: TGTGCCAGCAGCTTAGTGATGGTTAGTTACGAGCAGTTCTTC
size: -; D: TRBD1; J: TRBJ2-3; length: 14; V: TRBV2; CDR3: CASSEGTGADTQYF; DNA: TGTGCCAGCAGTGAGGGGACAGGGGCAGATACGCAGTATTTT
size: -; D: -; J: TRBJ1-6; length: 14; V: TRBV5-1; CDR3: CASSDQGMNSPLHF; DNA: TGCGCCAGCTCCGATCAGGGGATGAATTCACCCCTCCACTTT
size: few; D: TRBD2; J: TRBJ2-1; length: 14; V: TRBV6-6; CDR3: CASLGLMSYNEQFF; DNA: TGTGCCAGTCTGGGACTAATGTCCTACAATGAGCAGTTCTTC
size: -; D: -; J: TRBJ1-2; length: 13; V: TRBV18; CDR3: CASSSTDNYGYTF; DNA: TGTGCCAGCTCGTCGACAGATAACTATGGCTACACCTTC
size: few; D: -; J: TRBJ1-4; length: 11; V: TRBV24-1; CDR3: CATSGRSKLFF; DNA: TGTGCCACCAGTGGGAGGTCAAAACTGTTTTTT
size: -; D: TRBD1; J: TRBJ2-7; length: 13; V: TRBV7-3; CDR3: CASSILQGGEQYF; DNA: TGTGCCAGCAGCATACTACAGGGGGGCGAGCAGTACTTC
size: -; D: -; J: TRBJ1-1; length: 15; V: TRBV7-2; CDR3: CASSPRRAGNTEAFF; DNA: TGTGCCAGCAGCCCCAGACGGGCGGGGAACACTGAAGCTTTCTTT
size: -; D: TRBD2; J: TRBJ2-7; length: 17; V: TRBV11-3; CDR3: CASSFHIGTSGSYEQYF; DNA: TGTGCCAGCAGCTTTCATATCGGGACTAGCGGTAGCTACGAGCAGTACTTC
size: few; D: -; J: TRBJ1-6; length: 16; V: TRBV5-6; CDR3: CASSLGTAGYNSPLHF; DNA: TGTGCCAGCAGCTTGGGGACAGCCGGTTATAATTCACCCCTCCACTTT
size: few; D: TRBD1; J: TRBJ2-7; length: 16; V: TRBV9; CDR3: CASSVDPVGGQGEQYF; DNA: TGTGCCAGCAGCGTAGACCCTGTTGGGGGACAGGGCGAGCAGTACTTC
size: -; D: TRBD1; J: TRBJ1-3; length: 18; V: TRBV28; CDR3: CASSTAQGKGPTGNTIYF; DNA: TGTGCCAGCAGCACGGCACAGGGGAAAGGGCCGACGGGAAACACCATATATTTT
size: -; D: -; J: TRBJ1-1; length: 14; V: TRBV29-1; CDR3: CSVAEPAGGTEAFF; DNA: TGCAGCGTTGCGGAGCCAGCGGGCGGCACTGAAGCTTTCTTT
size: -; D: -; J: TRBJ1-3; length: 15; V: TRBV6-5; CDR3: CASRAPRGTGNTIYF; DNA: TGTGCCAGCAGAGCCCCTAGGGGGACTGGAAACACCATATATTTT
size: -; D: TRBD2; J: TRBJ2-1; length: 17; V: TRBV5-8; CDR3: CASSFAGTSGRTSEQFF; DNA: TGTGCCAGCAGCTTCGCCGGGACTAGCGGGAGAACGAGTGAGCAGTTCTTC
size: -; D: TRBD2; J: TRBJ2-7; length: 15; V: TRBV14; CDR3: CASSFGTSGIYEQYF; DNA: TGTGCCAGCAGCTTTGGGACTAGCGGAATCTACGAGCAGTACTTC
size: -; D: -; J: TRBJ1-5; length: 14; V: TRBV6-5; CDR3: CASSYTREGQPQHF; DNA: TGTGCCAGCAGTTACACCAGGGAGGGTCAGCCCCAGCATTTT
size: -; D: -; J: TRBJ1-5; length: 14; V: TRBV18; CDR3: CASSEINSNQPQHF; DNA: TGTGCCAGCTCAGAGATCAATAGCAATCAGCCCCAGCATTTT
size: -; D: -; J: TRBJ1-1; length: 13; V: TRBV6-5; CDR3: CASSFRGNTEAFF; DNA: TGTGCCAGCAGTTTCCGGGGGAACACTGAAGCTTTCTTT
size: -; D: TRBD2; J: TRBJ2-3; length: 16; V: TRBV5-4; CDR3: CASSLKRDAGTDTQYF; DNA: TGTGCCAGCAGCTTGAAGCGGGACGCGGGCACAGATACGCAGTATTTT
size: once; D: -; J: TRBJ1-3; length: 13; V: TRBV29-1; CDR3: CSAGSFSGNTIYF; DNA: TGCAGCGCGGGCAGCTTCTCTGGAAACACCATATATTTT
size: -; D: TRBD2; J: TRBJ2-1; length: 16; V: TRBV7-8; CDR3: CASSTRLANAYNEQFF; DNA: TGTGCCAGCAGCACCCGACTAGCGAACGCCTACAATGAGCAGTTCTTC
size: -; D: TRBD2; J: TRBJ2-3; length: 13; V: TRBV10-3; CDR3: CAIGRGSTDTQYF; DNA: TGTGCCATAGGGAGGGGTAGTACAGATACGCAGTATTTT
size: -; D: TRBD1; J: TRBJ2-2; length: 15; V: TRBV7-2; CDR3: CASSPRTGGAGELFF; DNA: TGTGCCAGCAGCCCGCGGACAGGGGGAGCCGGGGAGCTGTTTTTT
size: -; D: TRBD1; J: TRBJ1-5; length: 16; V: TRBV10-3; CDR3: CAISEGQGISNQPQHF; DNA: TGTGCCATCAGTGAAGGACAGGGTATAAGCAATCAGCCCCAGCATTTT
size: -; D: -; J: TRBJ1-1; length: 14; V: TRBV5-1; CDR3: CASSLQGGDTEAFF; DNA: TGCGCCAGCAGCTTGCAAGGGGGGGACACTGAAGCTTTCTTT
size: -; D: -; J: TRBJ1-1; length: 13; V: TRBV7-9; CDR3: CASTEQGNTEAFF; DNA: TGTGCCAGCACGGAGCAGGGGAACACTGAAGCTTTCTTT
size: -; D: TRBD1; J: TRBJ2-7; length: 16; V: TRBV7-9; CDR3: CASSWNPGQGVYEQYF; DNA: TGTGCCAGCAGCTGGAACCCGGGACAGGGGGTGTACGAGCAGTACTTC